Following are 30 T cell receptor beta chains from one sample sequenced in a study of blood T cell repertoires in COVID-19. TCRdb keeps only in-frame clones here, not all; method: immunoSEQ multiplex PCR. The sample contains nearly 80,000 clones, 70% to 90% of which appear only once. Sequenced: peripheral blood. The receptor set was obtained from a woman older than 75 with active or convalescent COVID-19.

The chain links TRBV6-5 to TRBJ1-1, with D uncertain. V was trimmed by 5 bases and J by 1 base, leaving 11 bases between them. The CDR3 is 14 residues long. CDR1 is MNHEY, CDR2 SVGAGI, per germline. The CDR3 is CASSHTTRNTEAFF. As DNA, the CDR3 is TGTGCCAGCAGTCATACTACGAGGAACACTGAAGCTTTCTTT.

This chain joins TRBV10-3 and TRBJ2-5; 7 bases are a match to TRBD1. Germline trimming cut 5 bases from V and 1 base from J; bases unmatched to any gene: 7. The CDR3 sequence is 15 residues long. Germline loops: CDR1 ENHRY, CDR2 SYGVKD. CDR3 in amino acids: CAISPSGQSQETQYF. CDR3 DNA: TGTGCCATCAGTCCCTCGGGACAGTCCCAAGAGACCCAGTACTTC.

The V call is TRBV7-9, the J call TRBJ2-3, with TRBD2 matching over 7 bases. Germline V gives CDR1 SEHNR, CDR2 FQNEAQ (reference sequence). The CDR3 consists of 12 residues. J gave up 8 bases and V 7 bases, and 6 bases lay outside the gene matches. The CDR3 here is CASTLGRVTQYF. CDR3 coding DNA: TGTGCCAGCACCCTTGGGAGGGTTACGCAGTATTTT.

The chain joins TRBV28 to TRBJ2-5, with D unresolved. Trimming cost V 3 bases and J 5 bases, with 4 bases left between them. This CDR3 has 11 residues. The germline V gene has CDR1 MDHEN and CDR2 SYDVKM. The CDR3 DNA follows: TGTGCCAGCAGTTTTATGGAGACCCAGTACTTC. Its protein product is CASSFMETQYF.

The gene calls are TRBV18 and TRBJ2-5, with 8 bases lining up with TRBD1. The trim removed 3 bases at V and 5 bases at J, leaving 5 bases unmatched. CDR1 is KGHSH and CDR2 is LQKENI in the germline V gene. The length of the CDR3 is 14 residues. CDR3 sequence: CASSPGQVGETQYF. CDR3 bases: TGTGCCAGCTCACCGGGACAGGTCGGGGAGACCCAGTACTTC.

To note about this clone: Other nucleotide sequences from this sample produce the same CDR3. The rearrangement joins TRBV2 to TRBJ2-2; no definite D call. This CDR3 is 12 amino acids long. V lost 7 bases, J lost 1 base, and 4 bases lay in between. Germline V lookup: CDR1 SNHLY, CDR2 FYNNEI. In DNA, the CDR3 is TGTGCCAGCACCCGGAACACCGGGGAGCTGTTTTTT. Its translation: CASTRNTGELFF.

The rearrangement joins TRBV19 to TRBJ1-1; no clear D. CDR3 length: 16 amino acids. Germline V lookup: CDR1 LNHDA, CDR2 SQIVND (reference sequence). V was shortened by 3 bases and J by 5 bases, with 19 bases between the two germline ends. In DNA, the CDR3 is TGTGCCAGTAGTATTCTTCTAAGGTCGACTGGGACTGAAGCTTTCTTT. It codes for CASSILLRSTGTEAFF.

This clone was seen many times. The genes are TRBV9 and TRBJ2-2, with 8 nucleotides matching TRBD1. There are 16 residues in the CDR3. Unmatched junction bases numbered 9, after V lost 4 bases and J lost 4 bases. Germline CDR1 is SGDLS and CDR2 is YYNGEE. This CDR3 reads CASSLRTGMSTGELFF. CDR3 DNA sequence: TGTGCCAGCAGCCTCCGGACAGGGATGAGCACCGGGGAGCTGTTTTTT.

J is TRBJ2-7 and V is TRBV7-6, with 14 bases matching TRBD2. J was trimmed by 7 bases and V by 2 bases; bases with no gene match: 10. This CDR3 contains 17 residues. From germline, CDR1 is SGHVS and CDR2 FNYEAQ. CDR3 sequence (DNA): TGTGCCAGCAGCTTAAGACTAGCGGGAGGGCCGATGTATGAGCAGTACTTC. This encodes CASSLRLAGGPMYEQYF.

V usage is TRBV12-3 or TRBV12-4 and J usage is TRBJ1-4; D call uncertain. V dropped 2 bases and J dropped 10 bases, with 5 bases sitting between them. The CDR3 is made up of 11 amino acids. This chain's CDR3 is CASSLYGKLFF. DNA for the CDR3: TGTGCCAGCAGTTTATACGGAAAACTGTTTTTT.

This chain joins TRBV7-8 and TRBJ2-7, with D perhaps TRBD1 (6 bases). The CDR3 is 14 amino acids. Germline V gene data show CDR1 as SGHVS and CDR2 as FQNEAQ. The V and J ends lost 1 base and 3 bases respectively, with 10 bases between them. The CDR3 sequence: CASSLGGPYYEQYF. For the CDR3, the DNA is TGTGCCAGCAGCTTAGGGGGGCCATACTACGAGCAGTACTTC.

The CDR3 coding sequence is TGCGCCAGCAGCGGGACAGGGCGAGTGAACACTGAAGCTTTCTTT. It translates to CASSGTGRVNTEAFF. This rearrangement joins TRBV5-1 to TRBJ1-1; TRBD1 aligns across 9 bases. V lost 4 bases, J lost 0 bases, and 4 bases stayed unmatched. Looked up from germline, CDR1 is SGHRS and CDR2 is YFSETQ. The CDR3 runs to 15 residues.

The chain joins TRBV6-1 to TRBJ1-2, with D maybe TRBD1 (6 bases). Per the germline V gene, CDR1 is MNHNS and CDR2 is SASEGT. The ends were cut back, 2 bases at V and 4 bases at J, with 14 bases in the middle. CDR3 length equals 15 residues. The DNA for the CDR3 is TGTGCCAGCAGTGAAACCTTGGGGACACCCTATGGCTACACCTTC. Protein sequence: CASSETLGTPYGYTF.

The chain recombines TRBV5-1 with TRBJ2-7; 12 positions match TRBD2. Germline V gene data show CDR1 as SGHRS and CDR2 as YFSETQ. Losses at the gene ends were 2 bases for V and 5 bases for J; bases not matched to a gene: 8. The CDR3 sequence is 16 residues long. CDR3 DNA: TGCGCCAGCAGCTTACTATGGACTAGCGGGACTGACGAGCAGTACTTC. Translation gives CASSLLWTSGTDEQYF.

This chain links TRBV28 with TRBJ2-4, with D tentatively TRBD1 (6 bases). Germline V gives CDR1 MDHEN, CDR2 SYDVKM. V was cut by 8 bases and J by 4 bases, with 12 bases left in between. The CDR3 totals 13 residues. The CDR3 bases are TGTGCCAGCCGTCCGGGACAAAAAAACATTCAGTACTTC. Its translation: CASRPGQKNIQYF.

The chain has TRBV5-4 and TRBJ2-1, with a possible D match to TRBD2 (5 bases). The ends were cut back, 7 bases at V and 0 bases at J, with 14 bases in the middle. The CDR3 is 15 residues long. CDR1 and CDR2 (germline): SGHNT, YYREEE (reference sequence). This CDR3 reads CASGDRGSSYNEQFF. The CDR3 coding sequence is TGTGCCAGCGGCGACCGGGGAAGCTCCTACAATGAGCAGTTCTTC.

The chain couples TRBV6-1 to TRBJ1-5; possible D gene TRBD1, 5 bases. The CDR3 covers 14 residues. CDR1 MNHNS and CDR2 SASEGT come from the germline V gene. Trimming shortened V by 0 bases and J by 7 bases, and 10 bases separated the two germline ends. The CDR3: CASSEAPQGQPQHF. Here the CDR3 DNA reads TGTGCCAGCAGTGAAGCCCCCCAGGGCCAGCCCCAGCATTTT.

The gene calls are TRBV5-1 and TRBJ2-7; the match to TRBD2 covers 10 bases. The CDR3 contains 15 residues. The trim removed 0 bases at V and 2 bases at J, leaving 2 bases unmatched. Per germline, CDR1 SGHRS and CDR2 YFSETQ. The CDR3 coding sequence is TGCGCCAGCAGCTTGGGACTAGCGGGCACCTACGAGCAGTACTTC. Protein product: CASSLGLAGTYEQYF. Variable domain in full (rest from reference TRBV5-1 and TRBJ2-7): KAGVTQTPRYLIKTRGQQVTLSCSPISGHRSVSWYQQTPGQGLQFLFEYFSETQRNKGNFPGRFSGRQFSNSRSEMNVSTLELGDSALYLCASSLGLAGTYEQYFGPGTRLTVT.

The chain combines TRBV28 with TRBJ1-1; unclear D gene. Between the trimmed V and J ends, which lost 6 bases and 0 bases, there was a span of 8 bases. Germline values: CDR1 MDHEN, CDR2 SYDVKM. The CDR3 length is 13 residues. The DNA for the CDR3 is TGTGCCAGCAGACCCGACTTGAACACTGAAGCTTTCTTT. It encodes CASRPDLNTEAFF.

The V and J genes are TRBV30 and TRBJ2-2; 11 bases match TRBD1. The CDR3 contains 14 residues. CDR1 and CDR2 (germline): GTSNPN, SVGIG (reference sequence). V was clipped by 5 bases and J by 2 bases; unmatched bases: 1. CDR3 nucleotides: TGTGCCTGGGGGACAGGGGGTAACACCGGGGAGCTGTTTTTT. It is translated as CAWGTGGNTGELFF.

This sequence joins TRBV12-3 or TRBV12-4 and TRBJ2-1; D is unclear. Trimming took off 2 bases at V and 15 bases at J, with 14 bases between the two ends. The CDR3 is made up of 12 amino acids. The CDR3 DNA reads TGTGCCAGCAGTTTAAGTGAATTCCTAGGGTTCTTC. It translates to CASSLSEFLGFF.

V gene TRBV6-2 or TRBV6-3 combines with J gene TRBJ2-7, with a tentative D call TRBD2 (6 bases). Trimming removed 4 bases from V and 2 bases from J, with 15 bases in between. The V gene's germline CDR1 is MNHEY and CDR2 SVGEGT. This CDR3 region has 15 residues. The CDR3 region has the DNA TGTGCCAGCAGTTCCTCGACTAGTAAGACCTACGAGCAGTACTTC. Its translation: CASSSSTSKTYEQYF.

As for this clone: Sequence at one end of the junction differs from germline and may be a read error. The V and J genes are TRBV7-7 and TRBJ2-6; weak D call: TRBD1 (6 bases). This CDR3 is 17 amino acids long. Germline CDR1 SSHAT, CDR2 FNYEAQ (reference sequence). The CDR3 DNA sequence: TGTGCTAGCAGCTTGGCTCCAGGGGCAGGTGGGGCCAACGTCCTGACTTTC. As protein: CASSLAPGAGGANVLTF.

This sequence joins TRBV18 and TRBJ1-5, with TRBD1 matching over 7 bases. Germline-derived CDR1 and CDR2 are KGHSH and LQKENI. The CDR3 contains 14 residues. V was clipped by 6 bases and J by 11 bases; unmatched bases: 13. This CDR3 reads CASSDRGQNLAQHF. The CDR3 coding sequence is TGTGCCAGCTCGGATAGGGGACAGAATTTGGCCCAGCATTTT.

The rearrangement uses TRBV21-1 and TRBJ2-3; the listed D gene, TRBD2, was not tested against the DNA. TRBV21-1 is a known pseudogene. The length of the CDR3 is 19 residues. The CDR3 region is CASSKLPGRLAGGINTQYF. The CDR3 nucleotides read TGTGCCAGCAGCAAATTGCCGGGTAGGCTAGCGGGGGGGATAAATACGCAGTATTTT.

The V and J genes are TRBV28 and TRBJ1-5, with D possibly TRBD1 on 5 matching bases. The CDR3 consists of 15 residues. Germline-derived CDR1 and CDR2 are MDHEN and SYDVKM. V lost 7 bases and J lost 0, with 13 bases in between. The CDR3 DNA is TGTGCCAGCACCTGGGGGGTAGATAGCAATCAGCCCCAGCATTTT. As protein: CASTWGVDSNQPQHF.

The chain has TRBV9 and TRBJ1-2; a weak D match, TRBD1 (5 bases). The ends were cut back, 3 bases at V and 2 bases at J, with 8 bases in the middle. This CDR3 is 13 amino acids long. Germline loops: CDR1 SGDLS, CDR2 YYNGEE. The CDR3 region has the DNA TGTGCCAGCAGCGGACGGACAAACTATGGCTACACCTTC. It codes for CASSGRTNYGYTF.

The CDR3 coding sequence is TGTGCCAGCAGCGTACAGGGGAGAGAGACCCAGTACTTC. Residues: CASSVQGRETQYF. This chain links TRBV5-6 with TRBJ2-5; TRBD1 aligns across 7 bases. Germline CDR1 is SGHDT and CDR2 is YYEEEE. V was clipped by 4 bases and J by 4 bases; unmatched bases: 4. The CDR3 contains 13 residues.

V gene TRBV5-6 combines with J gene TRBJ1-5, with 8 bases that match TRBD1. The CDR3 loop spans 17 amino acids. In germline, CDR1 is SGHDT, CDR2 YYEEEE. Trimming removed 4 bases from V and 6 bases from J; junction bases left unmatched: 15. CDR3 region: CASSLGQGGVRIQPQHF. Here the CDR3 DNA reads TGTGCCAGCAGCCTAGGACAGGGCGGAGTAAGGATTCAGCCCCAGCATTTT. Complete variable domain (other parts from reference TRBV5-6 and TRBJ1-5): DAGVTQSPTHLIKTRGQQVTLRCSPKSGHDTVSWYQQALGQGPQFIFQYYEEEERQRGNFPDRFSGHQFPNYSSELNVNALLLGDSALYLCASSLGQGGVRIQPQHFGDGTRLSIL.

The rearrangement joins TRBV7-2 to TRBJ1-2, with 8 bases aligning to TRBD1. Unmatched junction bases numbered 3, after V lost 5 bases and J lost 4 bases. The CDR3 loop spans 13 amino acids. Germline assignment: CDR1 SGHTA and CDR2 FQGNSA. CDR3 residues: CASSGQGSYGYTF. For the CDR3, the DNA is TGTGCCAGCAGCGGACAGGGAAGCTATGGCTACACCTTC.